The next 21 T cell receptor beta chains were all read from a single sample in a study of cytomegalovirus exposure and HLA in healthy donors. Both 60 Vbeta primers and 13 Jbeta primers went into the PCR. Data came from immunoSEQ multiplex PCR; TCRdb stores just in-frame clones and leaves some out. The data hold roughly 90,000 clones, with 75% to 80% observed a single time. The specimen sequenced was PBMCs. The origin of the receptors is a woman aged 40 to 55 in good health and CMV-seropositive.

The gene calls are TRBV7-9 and TRBJ2-1; 9 nucleotides line up with TRBD2. Per germline, CDR1 SEHNR and CDR2 FQNEAQ (reference sequence). The CDR3 is made up of 16 amino acids. The trim removed 1 base at V and 3 bases at J, leaving 4 bases unmatched. CDR3 protein: CASSLGSGSGYNEQFF. The CDR3 nucleotides read TGTGCCAGCAGCTTAGGTAGCGGGAGTGGCTACAATGAGCAGTTCTTC.

The CDR3 region has the DNA TGTGCCAGCGCCCCTATCTTGGGACTCAAAAACATTCAGTACTTC. The encoded protein is CASAPILGLKNIQYF. V is TRBV27 and J is TRBJ2-4, with D tentatively TRBD2 (6 bases). CDR1 and CDR2 from the germline V gene are MNHEY and SMNVEV (reference sequence). The CDR3 is made up of 15 amino acids. Trimming took off 8 bases at V and 3 bases at J, with 17 bases between the two ends.

The chain carries TRBV4-1 and TRBJ2-7, with TRBD2 as a possible D gene (6 bases). Germline-derived CDR1 and CDR2 are MGHRA and YSYEKL. The CDR3 totals 16 residues. V dropped 0 bases and J dropped 7 bases, with 19 bases sitting between them. CDR3 in amino acids: CASSQDVTSSWGEQYF. CDR3 in DNA: TGCGCCAGCAGCCAAGACGTCACTAGCTCTTGGGGGGAGCAGTACTTC.

The J gene is TRBJ1-6, the V gene TRBV6-5, with 7 bases that match TRBD1. Germline V gene data show CDR1 as MNHEY and CDR2 as SVGAGI. V shed 5 bases and J 6 bases; nucleotides not matched to a gene: 4. This CDR3 has 14 amino acids. CDR3 nucleotides: TGTGCCAGCAGTCGGGACAGCTTTAATTCACCCCTCCACTTT. This codes for CASSRDSFNSPLHF.

This clone has just a few counts. CDR3 protein: CASSFPEGDINQETQYF. Written as DNA, the CDR3 is TGTGCCAGCAGTTTTCCGGAAGGGGATATCAACCAAGAGACCCAGTACTTC. V is TRBV28 and J is TRBJ2-5; the D gene is possibly TRBD1 (5 bases). Germline V CDR1 and CDR2: MDHEN, SYDVKM. The CDR3 has 17 residues. V lost 3 bases, J lost 0 bases, and 17 bases lay in between.

This sequence joins TRBV29-1 and TRBJ1-5, with 7 positions matching TRBD1. Germline V gene sequence: CDR1 SQVTM, CDR2 ANQGSEA. The CDR3 totals 13 residues. The ends lost 6 bases at V and 2 bases at J; junction bases unmatched: 4. The DNA of the CDR3 is TGCAGCGTCAGGGGGGCGGGCAATCAGCCCCAGCATTTT. Encoded protein: CSVRGAGNQPQHF.

This rearrangement joins TRBV7-3 to TRBJ2-7; the D gene is possibly TRBD2 (5 bases). This CDR3 contains 18 residues. V dropped 2 bases and J dropped 2 bases, with 22 bases sitting between them. Germline V gives CDR1 SGHTA, CDR2 FQGTGA. The CDR3 DNA reads as TGTGCCAGCAGCTTAGCCAAGGAGCTTAGGCGGCGGGCCTACGAGCAGTACTTC. Translated: CASSLAKELRRRAYEQYF.

This sequence joins TRBV7-3 and TRBJ2-3; 10 bases match TRBD2. The CDR3 consists of 16 residues. Germline V gives CDR1 SGHTA, CDR2 FQGTGA. After removal of 5 bases from V and 1 base from J, the junction contained 6 bases not matched to a gene. CDR3 DNA: TGTGCCAGCAGCGAACCAGCGGGAGGGCGCACAGATACGCAGTATTTT. Translating it yields CASSEPAGGRTDTQYF.

The chain combines TRBV28 with TRBJ2-5, with a possible D match to TRBD2 (5 bases). The J call may not be correct, given that the DNA end is closer to TRBJ2-7. Per the germline V gene, CDR1 is MDHEN and CDR2 is SYDVKM. The CDR3 extends over 13 amino acids. In DNA form, the CDR3 reads TGTGCCACCCACCCCCGGACGGGGTACGAGCAGTACTTC. Translating gives CATHPRTGYEQYF.

Here the CDR3 DNA reads TGTGCCATCAGGGACAGCCTCGAAGGGCAGCCCCAGCATTTT. Translated: CAIRDSLEGQPQHF. The chain joins TRBV10-3 to TRBJ1-5; a possible D gene is TRBD1 (6 bases). Germline V gene data show CDR1 as ENHRY and CDR2 as SYGVKD. This CDR3 region has 14 residues. The V end lost 6 bases, the J end lost 7 bases, and 16 bases lay between the germline ends.

This sequence joins TRBV6-5 and TRBJ1-6; 7 bases are a match to TRBD1. Germline V gene lookup returns CDR1 MNHEY and CDR2 SVGAGI. The V segment lost 0 bases and the J segment 5 bases; nucleotides outside the gene matches: 1. The CDR3 runs 15 residues. CDR3 protein: CASSYSGQNNSPLHF. In DNA form, the CDR3 reads TGTGCCAGCAGTTACTCGGGACAGAATAATTCACCCCTCCACTTT.

This chain joins TRBV13 and TRBJ2-7; TRBD2 matches at 9 bases. This CDR3 region has 13 residues. Germline assignment: CDR1 PRHDT and CDR2 FYEKMQ (reference sequence). The junction had 0 bases not matched to a gene; V was cut back by 2 bases and J by 4 bases. This CDR3 reads CASSLLAGYEQYF. The CDR3 coding sequence is TGTGCCAGCAGCTTACTAGCGGGATACGAGCAGTACTTC.

The rearrangement uses TRBV4-3 and TRBJ2-3, with no clear D. The length of the CDR3 is 15 residues. V was clipped by 0 bases and J by 0 bases, with 7 bases between them. In germline, CDR1 is LGHNA, CDR2 YSLEER. The CDR3 nucleotides read TGCGCCAGCAGCCAAGACGACTCCAGCACAGATACGCAGTATTTT. The encoded protein is CASSQDDSSTDTQYF.

This chain connects TRBV15 to TRBJ2-7, with TRBD1 identical over 11 bases. Looked up from germline, CDR1 is LNHNV and CDR2 is YYDKDF (reference sequence). The V gene end was trimmed by 1 base and the J gene end by 6 bases; junction bases not matched to a gene: 5. The CDR3 runs 15 residues. CDR3 residues: CATSRAGTGGLEQYF. The CDR3, as DNA: TGTGCCACCAGCAGAGCGGGGACAGGGGGTCTCGAGCAGTACTTC.

The V call is TRBV2, the J call TRBJ1-5, with D perhaps matching TRBD1 (5 bases). V gave up 7 bases and J gave up 2 bases, with 15 bases separating them. Germline V gene sequence: CDR1 SNHLY, CDR2 FYNNEI. This CDR3 is 15 amino acids long. CDR3 loop: CASIGDWGGNQPQHF. For the CDR3, the DNA is TGTGCCAGCATAGGGGATTGGGGGGGCAATCAGCCCCAGCATTTT.

The chain links TRBV6-1 to TRBJ2-7; TRBD1 matches 8 bases. The germline CDR1 and CDR2 sequences are MNHNS and SASEGT. The CDR3 sequence is 13 residues long. V trimming: 4 bases; J trimming: 7 bases; junction bases outside the gene matches: 6. The DNA for the CDR3 is TGTGCCAGCAGTGGGCAGGGGGCTGGTGAGCAGTACTTC. Its protein product is CASSGQGAGEQYF.

This clone was counted a few times. The CDR3 DNA reads as TGTGCCAGCAGGGGTGGGGGCGGGAATGAGCAGTTCTTC. It is translated as CASRGGGGNEQFF. This rearrangement joins TRBV5-8 to TRBJ2-1, with D possibly TRBD1 on 6 matching bases. This CDR3 is 13 amino acids long. Trimming shortened V by 5 bases and J by 7 bases, and 13 bases separated the two germline ends. Germline V gene sequence: CDR1 SGHTS, CDR2 YDEGEE.

The CDR3 sequence: CAWSPKRLNTEAFF. The CDR3 DNA follows: TGTGCCTGGAGCCCCAAGCGCTTGAACACTGAAGCTTTCTTT. This chain links TRBV30 with TRBJ1-1; D gene unclear. CDR3 size: 14 residues. With 3 bases removed from V and 0 bases from J, the gap between germline ends came to 11 bases. Germline CDR1 GTSNPN, CDR2 SVGIG (reference sequence). Drawing the rest from reference TRBV30 and TRBJ1-1, the complete variable domain is SQTIHQWPATLVQPVGSPLSLECTVEGTSNPNLYWYRQAAGRGLQLLFYSVGIGQISSEVPQNLSASRPQDRQFILSSKKLLLSDSGFYLCAWSPKRLNTEAFFGQGTRLTVV.

In regard to this clone: Other DNA sequences from this sample encode an identical CDR3 as well. The chain employs TRBV2 and TRBJ2-5; perhaps TRBD2 as D (5 bases). The V end lost 4 bases, the J end lost 2 bases, and 8 bases lay between the germline ends. CDR1 and CDR2 (germline): SNHLY, FYNNEI. The CDR3 length is 13 residues. CDR3 sequence reads: CASSGTGQETQYF. The CDR3, as DNA: TGTGCCAGCAGTGGAACGGGGCAAGAGACCCAGTACTTC.

The chain recombines TRBV6-6 with TRBJ1-4; TRBD1 matches at 9 bases. J was trimmed by 5 bases and V by 4 bases; bases with no gene match: 2. From germline, CDR1 is MNHNY and CDR2 SVGAGI (reference sequence). CDR3 length: 14 residues. CDR3 nucleotide sequence: TGTGCCAGCAGTTTCGACAGGGGGAATGAAAAACTGTTTTTT. Its translation is CASSFDRGNEKLFF.

This sequence joins TRBV9 and TRBJ2-1; 7 nucleotides match TRBD2. J was trimmed by 7 bases and V by 0 bases; bases with no gene match: 13. Germline CDR1 is SGDLS and CDR2 is YYNGEE. The CDR3 runs to 17 residues. In DNA, the CDR3 is TGTGCCAGCAGCGTAGACGGGCCAGCGGGGATACTTAATGAGCAGTTCTTC. Translation gives CASSVDGPAGILNEQFF. Based on the CDR3 plus reference TRBV9 and TRBJ2-1, the full variable domain is DSGVTQTPKHLITATGQRVTLRCSPRSGDLSVYWYQQSLDQGLQFLIQYYNGEERAKGNILERFSAQQFPDLHSELNLSSLELGDSALYFCASSVDGPAGILNEQFFGPGTRLTVL.